Listed below are T cell receptor beta chains from one sample, sequenced in a study of blood T cell repertoires in COVID-19. Some clones are missing from TCRdb's copy, which holds only in-frame ones; the method was immunoSEQ multiplex PCR. The sample consists of roughly 230,000 clones, 80% to 90% of them appearing once. The sample was peripheral blood. The receptors originated from a middle-aged man with active or convalescent COVID-19. Both conserved end residues are part of each CDR3. Fields, in order: J gene, clone size, CDR3 length, V gene, D gene, CDR3 DNA, CDR3 protein. The D gene is left open where the match is weak. Clone size is given for some rows only: seen once, a few or many times, or a class if the clone is expanded.

j_gene: TRBJ1-1; abundance: NA; len: 15; v_gene: TRBV7-2; d_gene: NA; CDR3nt: TGTGCCAGCAGCTTAGCTACCGGACAGACCCTAGAAGCTTTCTTT; CDR3aa: CASSLATGQTLEAFF
j_gene: TRBJ2-5; abundance: NA; len: 15; v_gene: TRBV5-8; d_gene: TRBD1; CDR3nt: TGTGCCAGCAGCTTGGGACAGGGGCGTCAGGAGACCCAGTACTTC; CDR3aa: CASSLGQGRQETQYF
j_gene: TRBJ2-5; abundance: NA; len: 14; v_gene: TRBV5-1; d_gene: NA; CDR3nt: TGCGCCAGCAGCCCGGAGCCAGGGGACGAGACCCAGTACTTC; CDR3aa: CASSPEPGDETQYF
j_gene: TRBJ1-6; abundance: few; len: 19; v_gene: TRBV14; d_gene: TRBD1; CDR3nt: TGTGCCAGCAGCCAAGATGCGGGACAGTTGGGATCCTATAATTCACCCCTCCACTTT; CDR3aa: CASSQDAGQLGSYNSPLHF
j_gene: TRBJ1-1; abundance: NA; len: 13; v_gene: TRBV12-3/TRBV12-4; d_gene: NA; CDR3nt: TGTGCCAGCAGGATCTCCCGGGGCACTGAAGCTTTCTTT; CDR3aa: CASRISRGTEAFF
j_gene: TRBJ1-6; abundance: NA; len: 14; v_gene: TRBV6-2/TRBV6-3; d_gene: NA; CDR3nt: TGTGCCAGCAGCCAAACGGTGAATAATTCACCCCTCCACTTT; CDR3aa: CASSQTVNNSPLHF
j_gene: TRBJ2-7; abundance: NA; len: 15; v_gene: TRBV19; d_gene: TRBD1; CDR3nt: TGTGCCAGTAGCCCCGTGGACAGGGCTACCTACGAGCAGTACTTC; CDR3aa: CASSPVDRATYEQYF
j_gene: TRBJ2-4; abundance: NA; len: 10; v_gene: TRBV6-5; d_gene: NA; CDR3nt: TGTGCCAGCAGTCCCCAATGGGCGCACTTC; CDR3aa: CASSPQWAHF
j_gene: TRBJ2-1; abundance: NA; len: 18; v_gene: TRBV5-1; d_gene: TRBD2; CDR3nt: TGCGCCAGCAGCATGGGGAGGGCAGGGACTAGAACATCCAATGAGCAGTTCTTC; CDR3aa: CASSMGRAGTRTSNEQFF
j_gene: TRBJ2-5; abundance: NA; len: 14; v_gene: TRBV18; d_gene: NA; CDR3nt: TGTGCCAGCTCACCGCGGAGAGGACAAGAGACCCAGTACTTC; CDR3aa: CASSPRRGQETQYF
j_gene: TRBJ1-2; abundance: NA; len: 15; v_gene: TRBV3-1/TRBV3-2; d_gene: NA; CDR3nt: TGTGCCAGCAGCCAAAATGGGGCCGGGAACTATGGCTACACCTTC; CDR3aa: CASSQNGAGNYGYTF
j_gene: TRBJ2-5; abundance: NA; len: 13; v_gene: TRBV7-9; d_gene: NA; CDR3nt: TGTGCCAGCAACTTGGGACTTCAAGAGACCCAGTACTTC; CDR3aa: CASNLGLQETQYF
j_gene: TRBJ1-2; abundance: once; len: 15; v_gene: TRBV7-9; d_gene: TRBD1; CDR3nt: TGTGCCAGCAGATTACAGGGGGCGGCTAACTATGGCTACACCTTC; CDR3aa: CASRLQGAANYGYTF
j_gene: TRBJ1-5; abundance: NA; len: 16; v_gene: TRBV19; d_gene: NA; CDR3nt: TGTGCCAGTAGTATGCGATCCAGGGGTCCCAACCAGCCCCAGCATTTT; CDR3aa: CASSMRSRGPNQPQHF
j_gene: TRBJ1-2; abundance: NA; len: 18; v_gene: TRBV7-2; d_gene: NA; CDR3nt: TGTGCCAGCAGCTCACAACCCGGTGTAGTAAGGGGTGATTATGGCTACACCTTC; CDR3aa: CASSSQPGVVRGDYGYTF
j_gene: TRBJ1-5; abundance: NA; len: 15; v_gene: TRBV27; d_gene: NA; CDR3nt: TGTGCCAGCAGTTTATCGCCAGGCGCCCATCAGCCCCAGCATTTT; CDR3aa: CASSLSPGAHQPQHF
j_gene: TRBJ2-5; abundance: NA; len: 15; v_gene: TRBV4-1; d_gene: TRBD1; CDR3nt: TGCGCCAGCAGCCAGTCGGGACAGGGTATAGAGACCCAGTACTTC; CDR3aa: CASSQSGQGIETQYF